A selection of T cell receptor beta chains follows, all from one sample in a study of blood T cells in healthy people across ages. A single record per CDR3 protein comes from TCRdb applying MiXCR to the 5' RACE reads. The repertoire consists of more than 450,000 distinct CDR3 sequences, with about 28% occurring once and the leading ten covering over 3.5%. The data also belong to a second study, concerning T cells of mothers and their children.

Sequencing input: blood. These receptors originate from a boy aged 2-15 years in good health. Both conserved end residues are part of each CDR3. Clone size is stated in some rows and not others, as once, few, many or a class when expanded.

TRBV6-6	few	CASTGSGQLQETQYF
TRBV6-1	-	CASSEWTSGDQETQYF
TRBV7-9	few	CASSFTTGDNSPLHF
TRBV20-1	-	CSARVPTNEKLFF
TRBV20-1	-	CSAKTSGSSYEQYF
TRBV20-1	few	CSARPPSGGEVSYEQYF
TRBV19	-	CASSSGPGAHEKLFF
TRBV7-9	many	CASTDSYGYTF
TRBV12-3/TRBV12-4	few	CASSILKLDTDTQYF
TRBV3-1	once	CTSSWDRGRLAQYF
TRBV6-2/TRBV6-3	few	CASSYRRGWEQYF
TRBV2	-	CGGEETPGRNIQYF
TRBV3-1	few	CASSQVGLKNIQYF
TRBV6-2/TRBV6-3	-	CASSYAPSGNSYEQYF
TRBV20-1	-	CSASPSGALYNEQFF